The next 9 T cell receptor beta chains were all read from a single sample in a study of control samples from healthy donors and cancer patients. Measured with immunoSEQ multiplex PCR; TCRdb has only the in-frame clones, and not every one. The data show 90,000 to 100,000 clones, approximately 80% seen once. Material: blood. Every receptor here comes from a woman in her 30s in good health.

The CDR3 bases are TGTGCCAGCAGCGTAGGCCCGACTAGCGCCTACAATGAGCAGTTCTTC. Amino acids: CASSVGPTSAYNEQFF. V and J are TRBV9 and TRBJ2-1; 8 nucleotides agree with TRBD2. The CDR3 sequence is 16 residues long. With 0 bases clipped from V and 2 bases from J, the junction kept 4 bases outside the gene matches. From germline, CDR1 is SGDLS and CDR2 YYNGEE.

The chain links TRBV19 to TRBJ1-4; TRBD1 aligns across 8 bases. V dropped 2 bases and J dropped 8; count of bases not matched to a gene: 10. The germline gives CDR1 LNHDA, CDR2 SQIVND (reference sequence). This CDR3 contains 16 residues. The DNA for the CDR3 is TGTGCCAGTAGTATACAGAACGCAGGGGGCGCGGAAAAACTGTTTTTT. This translates into CASSIQNAGGAEKLFF.

J is TRBJ1-1 and V is TRBV29-1; D gene ambiguous. Germline CDR1 SQVTM, CDR2 ANQGSEA. Trimming took 6 bases from V and 2 from J, leaving 1 base between them. The CDR3 runs 9 residues. The CDR3: CSVNTEAFF. In DNA form, the CDR3 reads TGCAGCGTCAACACTGAAGCTTTCTTT.

The chain carries TRBV13 and TRBJ2-1; D may be TRBD2 (7 bases). Germline-derived CDR1 and CDR2 are PRHDT and FYEKMQ (reference sequence). V lost 4 bases and J 4 bases, leaving 14 bases between the germline ends. The CDR3 is made up of 15 amino acids. CDR3 loop: CASSYGGAGYNEQFF. CDR3 DNA: TGTGCCAGCAGCTATGGGGGGGCTGGTTACAATGAGCAGTTCTTC.

J is TRBJ1-5 and V is TRBV7-2; D is possibly TRBD1 (5 bases). V was clipped by 5 bases and J by 7 bases, with 15 bases between them. This CDR3 comprises 14 residues. Germline V gene lookup returns CDR1 SGHTA and CDR2 FQGNSA. This chain's CDR3 is CASSGGENGQPQHF. CDR3 sequence (DNA): TGTGCCAGCAGCGGGGGGGAGAACGGGCAGCCCCAGCATTTT.

The genes are TRBV10-3 and TRBJ2-3; 7 nucleotides line up with TRBD2. The V gene's germline CDR1 is ENHRY and CDR2 SYGVKD. The V segment lost 10 bases and the J segment 0 bases; nucleotides outside the gene matches: 7. This CDR3 has 14 amino acids. The DNA for the CDR3 is TGTGCCACTCGGGGAGGGCCAAGCACAGATACGCAGTATTTT. Its protein is CATRGGPSTDTQYF.

The rearrangement uses TRBV5-6 and TRBJ2-3; D not certain. The germline CDR1 and CDR2 sequences are SGHDT and YYEEEE. V was cut by 0 bases and J by 6 bases, with 8 bases left in between. The CDR3 runs to 13 residues. CDR3 amino acids: CASSLASVDTQYF. CDR3 bases: TGTGCCAGCAGCTTGGCCAGTGTGGATACGCAGTATTTT.

The genes are TRBV3-1 (or the pseudogene TRBV3-2) and TRBJ2-6, with a possible D match to TRBD2 (5 bases). The CDR3 extends over 14 amino acids. The germline gives CDR1 LGHDT, CDR2 YNNKEL (reference sequence). V shed 7 bases and J shed 0 bases, with 7 bases lying between them. Here the CDR3 DNA reads TGTGCCAGCACCCGGGGCTCTGGGGCCAACGTCCTGACTTTC. This codes for CASTRGSGANVLTF.

J is TRBJ2-1 and V is TRBV4-3; tentative D call: TRBD2 (7 bases). The CDR3 length is 16 residues. V lost 4 bases, J lost 5 bases, and 18 bases lay in between. Looked up from germline, CDR1 is LGHNA and CDR2 is YSLEER. The CDR3 spells CASSLREGGSNNEQFF. The CDR3 region has the DNA TGCGCCAGCAGCCTAAGGGAGGGGGGGAGTAACAATGAGCAGTTCTTC.